This TCR beta chain was identified in a study of shared clonotypes between healthy human individuals. A split of CD4+ cells into CD45RA+ naive and CD45RA-negative memory subsets was performed. TCRdb's table, derived via immunoSEQ multiplex PCR, lists solely in-frame clones and lacks some. The data contain about 2.4 million clones, more than 80% of them seen just once; the ten biggest clones take up 0.13% to 0.15%. V was cut by 4 bases and J by 2 bases, with 12 bases left in between. Germline V gene data show CDR1 as MGHDK and CDR2 as SYGVNS. The CDR3 extends over 14 amino acids. The TCR sequence derives from a man younger than 35 in good health. The specimen sequenced was naive CD4+ T cells sorted from blood. Specified subset: CD45RA+ positively selected. The chain employs TRBV25-1 and TRBJ2-7; D assignment may be TRBD1 or TRBD2 (5 bases each). The CDR3 protein is CASSAPGPAYEQYF. The CDR3 bases are TGTGCCAGCAGTGCGCCGGGACCAGCCTACGAGCAGTACTTC.